This note documents a single T cell receptor beta chain sequence. These data are taken from a study of blood T cell repertoires in COVID-19. Germline V CDR1 and CDR2: MGHRA, YSYEKL. With V trimmed by 0 bases and J by 4 bases, 6 bases remained unmatched. This CDR3 region has 16 residues. Data came from immunoSEQ multiplex PCR; TCRdb stores just in-frame clones and leaves some out. The table includes about 59,000 clones, around 79% detected once. The sequence came from a man in his sixties with acute or convalescent COVID-19. The rearrangement links TRBV4-1 to TRBJ2-5; the match to TRBD2 covers 9 bases. The sample taken for sequencing was peripheral blood. The CDR3 DNA reads TGCGCCAGCAGCCAAGATAAAGCGGGGGGAAGAGAGACCCAGTACTTC. Translation gives CASSQDKAGGRETQYF.